These T cell receptor beta chains were read from a single sample in a study of blood T cells in healthy people across ages. TCRdb analysed the 5' RACE reads with MiXCR anew, one entry per CDR3 protein. The sample yields hundreds of thousands of distinct CDR3 sequences, around 32% seen once. The material sequenced was blood. These receptors all stem from a woman at least 80 years old in good health. The CDR3 runs from the conserved cysteine through the conserved F or W. Each record gives: D gene, clone size, V gene, J gene, CDR3 DNA, CDR3 protein. The D gene is left open where the match is weak. Clone size appears in some rows only: once, few, many, or a class for an expanded clone.

NA	many	TRBV7-9	TRBJ1-5	TGTGCCAGCAGCTCCCGGCCCCAGCATTTT	CASSSRPQHF
TRBD1	many	TRBV7-2	TRBJ2-3	TGTGCCAGCAGCTCTGGGGGACAGGGCCCCTTCACAGATACGCAGTATTTT	CASSSGGQGPFTDTQYF
NA	many	TRBV5-6	TRBJ2-7	TGTGCCAGCAGTAAGACCCTCGGCTACGAGCAGTACTTC	CASSKTLGYEQYF
NA	many	TRBV25-1	TRBJ2-7	TGTGCCAGCAGTGAATACCCCTCAGGGCCCTACGAGCAGTACTTC	CASSEYPSGPYEQYF
NA	NA	TRBV7-2	TRBJ1-4	TGTGCCAGCAGCTTAGGCCCCCTCGACGGAGCTAATGAAAAACTGTTTTTT	CASSLGPLDGANEKLFF
TRBD1	many	TRBV4-2	TRBJ2-7	TGTGCCAGCAGCACCCGGACAGGGGGGTACGAGCAGTACTTC	CASSTRTGGYEQYF
TRBD1	many	TRBV20-1	TRBJ2-7	TGCAGTGCTAGAGATCAGGCAGGGGGCTACGAGCAGTACTTC	CSARDQAGGYEQYF
NA	once	TRBV29-1	TRBJ2-7	TGCAGCGTATCCCTCGGTGGGCAGGGAGGCGAGCAGTACTTC	CSVSLGGQGGEQYF
TRBD1	once	TRBV29-1	TRBJ2-3	TGCAGCGGACGAAGGACAGGGGGCACAGATACGCAGTATTTT	CSGRRTGGTDTQYF
NA	once	TRBV5-1	TRBJ1-6	TGCGCCAGCAGCTGGAGATTCGGGACCGACGACTCTTCACCCCTCCACTTT	CASSWRFGTDDSSPLHF
NA	NA	TRBV7-9	TRBJ2-5	TGTGCCAGCAGCCCAATGAAGGGGATTGCGGAGACCCAGTACTTC	CASSPMKGIAETQYF
NA	many	TRBV4-2	TRBJ1-2	TGTGCCAGCAGCCAAGACCTGGGGGCTAACTATGGCTACACCTTC	CASSQDLGANYGYTF
NA	NA	TRBV20-1	TRBJ2-3	TGCAGTGCTAGAGGACCCCTCGGAGATACGCAGTATTTT	CSARGPLGDTQYF
NA	NA	TRBV9	TRBJ2-2	TGTGCCAGCAGCGAGTGGGAGAGCGGGGAGCTGTTTTTT	CASSEWESGELFF
NA	NA	TRBV11-2	TRBJ2-7	TGTGCCAGCAGCTTAGAAGACCTCCCCTCCTACAATGAGCAGTACTTC	CASSLEDLPSYNEQYF
NA	NA	TRBV7-2	TRBJ2-5	TGTGCCAGCAGCTTAGCCGCCCATCTACAAGAGACCCAGTACTTC	CASSLAAHLQETQYF
NA	many	TRBV6-2/TRBV6-3	TRBJ2-5	TGTGCCAGCAGTTACTCCCGCGGAGGGGCGACCCAGTACTTC	CASSYSRGGATQYF
NA	many	TRBV6-2/TRBV6-3	TRBJ2-1	TGTGCCAGCAGCCTCGACAGGGCCCGGGCGGGGGAGCAGTTCTTC	CASSLDRARAGEQFF
TRBD2	once	TRBV5-1	TRBJ2-3	TGCGCCAGCAGCTCCCCGGCCGATAGCGGGAGTCTTACAGATACGCAGTATTTT	CASSSPADSGSLTDTQYF
NA	NA	TRBV6-5	TRBJ2-5	TGTGCCAGCAGTGAAGCCGGGACTTCGGAGACCCAGTACTTC	CASSEAGTSETQYF
NA	many	TRBV15	TRBJ2-5	TGTGCCACCAGCAGAGGTCAGGGGACCGAGACCCAGTACTTC	CATSRGQGTETQYF
TRBD1	NA	TRBV5-1	TRBJ2-7	TGCGCCAGCGGACAGGGGGGAGCCTACGAGCAGTACTTC	CASGQGGAYEQYF
NA	many	TRBV3-1	TRBJ1-1	TGTGCCAGCAGCCAAACAGGGTTTGGCACTGAAGCTTTCTTT	CASSQTGFGTEAFF
TRBD2	NA	TRBV6-1	TRBJ2-5	TGTGCCAGCAGGGGGACTAGCGGGGGGAATGAGCAGTACTTC	CASRGTSGGNEQYF
NA	few	TRBV6-6	TRBJ1-1	TGTGCCAGCAGCCTTCAGCGCGGCATTGAAGCTTTCTTT	CASSLQRGIEAFF
TRBD1	many	TRBV7-9	TRBJ1-1	TGTGCCAGCAGCTCTGCCGGGACAGAGAACACTGAAGCTTTCTTT	CASSSAGTENTEAFF
TRBD1	NA	TRBV2	TRBJ1-1	TGTGCCAGCACTCGGACAGGTGAAGCTTTCTTT	CASTRTGEAFF
NA	NA	TRBV20-1	TRBJ1-2	TGCAGTGCTAGAGACGAGGGTCGGTATGGCTACACCTTC	CSARDEGRYGYTF
TRBD1	few	TRBV7-8	TRBJ1-1	TGTGCCAGCAGCTTACAGACAGGGGGCACTGAAGCTTTCTTT	CASSLQTGGTEAFF
TRBD1	NA	TRBV29-1	TRBJ2-7	TGCAGCGTTGAAGGGGGGACAGGCTACGAGCAGTACTTC	CSVEGGTGYEQYF
NA	NA	TRBV5-1	TRBJ1-5	TGCGCCAGCAGCTTGGGAGAATCGGCAAATCAGCCCCAGCATTTT	CASSLGESANQPQHF